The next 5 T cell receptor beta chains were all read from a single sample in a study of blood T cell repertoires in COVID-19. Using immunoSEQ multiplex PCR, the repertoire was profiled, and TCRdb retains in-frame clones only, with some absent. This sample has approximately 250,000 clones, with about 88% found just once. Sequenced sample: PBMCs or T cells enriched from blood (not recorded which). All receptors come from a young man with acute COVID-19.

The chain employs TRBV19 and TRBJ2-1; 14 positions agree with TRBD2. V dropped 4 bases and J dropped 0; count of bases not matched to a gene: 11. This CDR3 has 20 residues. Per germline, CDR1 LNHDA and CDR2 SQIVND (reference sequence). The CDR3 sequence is CASSRTGTSGGRSSYNEQFF. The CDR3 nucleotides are TGTGCCAGTAGTAGAACCGGGACTAGCGGGGGCCGAAGCTCCTACAATGAGCAGTTCTTC.

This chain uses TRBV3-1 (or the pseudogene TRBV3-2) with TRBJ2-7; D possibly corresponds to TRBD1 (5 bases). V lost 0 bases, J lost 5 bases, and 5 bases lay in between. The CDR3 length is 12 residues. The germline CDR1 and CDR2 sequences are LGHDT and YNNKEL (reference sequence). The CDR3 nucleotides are TGTGCCAGCAGCCAAGAGGGGCACGAGCAGTACGTC. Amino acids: CASSQEGHEQYV.

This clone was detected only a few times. As DNA, the CDR3 is TGTGCCAGCAGCCTTCCTTCCTACGAGCAGTACGTC. The encoded protein is CASSLPSYEQYV. The chain uses TRBV6-2 or TRBV6-3 and TRBJ2-7; D remains ambiguous. The CDR3 runs to 12 residues. Germline assignment: CDR1 MNHEY and CDR2 SVGEGT. Trimming took 6 bases from V and 1 from J, leaving 7 bases between them.

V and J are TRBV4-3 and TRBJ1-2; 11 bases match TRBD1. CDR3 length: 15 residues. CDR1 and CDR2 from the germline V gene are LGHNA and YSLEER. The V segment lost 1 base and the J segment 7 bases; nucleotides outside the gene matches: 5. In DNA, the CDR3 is TGCGCCAGCAGCCAAGCGGACAGGGGGCTGGGTGGCTACACCTTC. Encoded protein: CASSQADRGLGGYTF.

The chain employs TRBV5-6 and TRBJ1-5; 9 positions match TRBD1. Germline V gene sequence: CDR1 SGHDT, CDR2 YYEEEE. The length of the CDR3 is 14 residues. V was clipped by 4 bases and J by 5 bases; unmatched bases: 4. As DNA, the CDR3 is TGTGCCAGCAGCGCGGACAGGGGATATCAGCCCCAGCATTTT. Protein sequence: CASSADRGYQPQHF.